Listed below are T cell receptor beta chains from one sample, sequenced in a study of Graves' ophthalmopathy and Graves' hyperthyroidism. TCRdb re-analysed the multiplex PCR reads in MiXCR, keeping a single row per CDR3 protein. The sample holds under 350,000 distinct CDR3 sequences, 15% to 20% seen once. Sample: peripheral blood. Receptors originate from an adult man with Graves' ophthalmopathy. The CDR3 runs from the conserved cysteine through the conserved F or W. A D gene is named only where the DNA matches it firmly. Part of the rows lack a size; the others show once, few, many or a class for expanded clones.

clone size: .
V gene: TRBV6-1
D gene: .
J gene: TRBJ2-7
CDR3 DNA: TGTGCCAGCAGTGCCACTGGAGAAGGATGGAACGAGCAGTACTTC
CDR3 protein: CASSATGEGWNEQYF

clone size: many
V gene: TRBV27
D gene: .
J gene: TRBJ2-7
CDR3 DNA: TGTGCCACCGCCGCGGGATACGAGCAGTACTTC
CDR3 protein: CATAAGYEQYF

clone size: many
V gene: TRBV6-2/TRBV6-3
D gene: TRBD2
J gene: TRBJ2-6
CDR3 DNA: TGTGCCAGCAGTTACCCCGGACTAGCGACCTTAGGGGCCAACGTCCTGACTTTC
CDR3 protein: CASSYPGLATLGANVLTF

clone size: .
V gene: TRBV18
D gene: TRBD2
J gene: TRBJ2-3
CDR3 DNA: TGTGCCAGCTCACCACGGTCTAGCGGGGGCACAGATACGCGGTATTTT
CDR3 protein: CASSPRSSGGTDTRYF

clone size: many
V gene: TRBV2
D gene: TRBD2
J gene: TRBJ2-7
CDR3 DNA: TGTGCCAGCAGTGTGGGTAGCGGGAGGGCCCACGAGCAGTACTTC
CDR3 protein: CASSVGSGRAHEQYF

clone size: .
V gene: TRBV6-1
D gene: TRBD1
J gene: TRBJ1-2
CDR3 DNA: TGTGCCAGCAGTGCGACGACAGGGACAGAGGGCTACACCTTC
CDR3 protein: CASSATTGTEGYTF

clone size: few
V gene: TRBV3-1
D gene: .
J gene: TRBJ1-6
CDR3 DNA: TGTGCCAGCAGCCAGAGTCAGCTGTCACCCCTCCACTTT
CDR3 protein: CASSQSQLSPLHF

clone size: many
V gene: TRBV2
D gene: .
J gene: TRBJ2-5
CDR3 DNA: TGTGCCAGCAGACGGGACTCAAAGATACAAGAGACCCAGTACTTC
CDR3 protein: CASRRDSKIQETQYF

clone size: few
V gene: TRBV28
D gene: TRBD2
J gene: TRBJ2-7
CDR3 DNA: TGTGCCAGCAGGCTTCCGGGACTAGCATCCTACGAGCAGTACTTC
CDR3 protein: CASRLPGLASYEQYF

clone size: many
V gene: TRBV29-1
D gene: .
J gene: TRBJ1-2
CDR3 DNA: TGCAGCGTTGATACCCAAAGGACAGCTAACTATGGCTACACCTTC
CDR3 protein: CSVDTQRTANYGYTF

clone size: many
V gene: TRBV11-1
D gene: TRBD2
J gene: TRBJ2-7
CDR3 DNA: TGTGCCAGCAGCCTCGCGGGGACTAGCGGGAGGCTACCGAGCTACGAGCAGTACTTC
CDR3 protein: CASSLAGTSGRLPSYEQYF

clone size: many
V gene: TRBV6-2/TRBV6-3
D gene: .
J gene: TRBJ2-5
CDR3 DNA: TGTGCCAGCAGAGATCCGGGACACGAGGAGACCCAGTACTTC
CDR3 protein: CASRDPGHEETQYF

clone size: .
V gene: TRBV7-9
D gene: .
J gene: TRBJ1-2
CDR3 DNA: TGTGCCAGCAGCTTAAGGGCCGATACGTATGGCTACACCTTC
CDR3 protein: CASSLRADTYGYTF

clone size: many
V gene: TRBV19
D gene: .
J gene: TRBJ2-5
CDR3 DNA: TGTGCCAGTAGTAGATCGGGACGCCGAGAGACCCAGTACTTC
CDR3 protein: CASSRSGRRETQYF

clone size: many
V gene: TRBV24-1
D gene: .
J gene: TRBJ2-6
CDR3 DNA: TGTGCCACCAGTGCGTCAGGGACTGGGGCCAACGTCCTGACTTTC
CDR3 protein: CATSASGTGANVLTF

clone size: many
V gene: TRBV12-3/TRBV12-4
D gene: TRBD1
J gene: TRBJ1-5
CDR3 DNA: TGTGCCAGCAGTGGAGGACAGGATAGCAATCAGCCCCAGCATTTT
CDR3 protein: CASSGGQDSNQPQHF

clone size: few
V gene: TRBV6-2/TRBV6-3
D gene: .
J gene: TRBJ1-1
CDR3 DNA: TGTGCCAGCAGTTACCTAAAGATAGGGGTGTGGACTGAAGCTTACTTT
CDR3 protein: CASSYLKIGVWTEAYF

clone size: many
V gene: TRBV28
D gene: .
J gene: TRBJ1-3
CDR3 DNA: TGTGCCAGCAGTTTCGTCCGCCCTACCTGGGGAAACACCATATATTTT
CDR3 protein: CASSFVRPTWGNTIYF

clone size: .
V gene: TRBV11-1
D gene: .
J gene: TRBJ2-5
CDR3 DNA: TGTGCCAGCAGCTTAGGACCTAGCGAGGGAGAGACCCAGTACTTC
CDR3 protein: CASSLGPSEGETQYF

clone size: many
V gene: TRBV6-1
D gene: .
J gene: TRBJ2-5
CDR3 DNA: TGTGCCAGCAGTGAACTAGCTTCGGAGACCCAGTACTTC
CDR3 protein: CASSELASETQYF

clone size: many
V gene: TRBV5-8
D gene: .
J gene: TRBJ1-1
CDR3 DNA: TGTGCCAGCGCCATATCCTACGGCTTGAACACTGAAGCTTTCTTT
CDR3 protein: CASAISYGLNTEAFF

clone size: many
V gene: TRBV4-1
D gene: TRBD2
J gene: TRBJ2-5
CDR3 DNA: TGCGCCAGCAGCCAAGACCGGGGGGGGCAAGAGACCCAGTACTTC
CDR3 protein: CASSQDRGGQETQYF

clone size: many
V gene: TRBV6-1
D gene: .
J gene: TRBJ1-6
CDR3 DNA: TGTGCCAGCGGCAGGGGAGGCAATTCACCCCTCCACTTT
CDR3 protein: CASGRGGNSPLHF

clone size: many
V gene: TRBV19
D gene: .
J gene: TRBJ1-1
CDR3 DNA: TGTGCCAGTATCGCCCCACTCCCGGGGACTGAAGCTTTCTTT
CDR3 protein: CASIAPLPGTEAFF

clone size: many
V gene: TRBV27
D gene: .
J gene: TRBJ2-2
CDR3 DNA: TGTGCCCTCATGGGCAGGGGGAACACCGGGGAGCTGTTTTTT
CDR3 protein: CALMGRGNTGELFF

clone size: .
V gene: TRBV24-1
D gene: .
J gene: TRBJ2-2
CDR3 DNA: TGTGCCACCAGTGATTTTGTCAGCGGAGCGGGCGGGGAGCTGTTTTTT
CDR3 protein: CATSDFVSGAGGELFF

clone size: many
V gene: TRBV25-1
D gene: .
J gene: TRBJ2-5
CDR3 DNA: TGTGCCAGCAGAGAGCAGGGTTCGGAGACCCAGTACTTC
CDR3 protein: CASREQGSETQYF

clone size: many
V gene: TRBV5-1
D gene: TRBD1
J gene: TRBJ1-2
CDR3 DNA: TGCGCCAGCAGCTTCCCAGGGGGTAACTATGGCTACACCTTC
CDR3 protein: CASSFPGGNYGYTF

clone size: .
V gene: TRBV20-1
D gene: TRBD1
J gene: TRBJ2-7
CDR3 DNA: TGCAGTGCAATACCGGGACAGGGGGACGAGCAGTACTTC
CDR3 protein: CSAIPGQGDEQYF

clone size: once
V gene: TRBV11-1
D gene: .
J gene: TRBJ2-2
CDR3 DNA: TGTGCCAGCAGCTCCAGGGCCAGCGGGCCCAACACCGGGGAGCTGTTTTTT
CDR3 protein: CASSSRASGPNTGELFF

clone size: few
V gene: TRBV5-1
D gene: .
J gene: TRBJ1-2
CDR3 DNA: TGCGCCAGCAGCTTCCAGGACGACCTAGGCTATGGCTACACCTTC
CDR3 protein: CASSFQDDLGYGYTF

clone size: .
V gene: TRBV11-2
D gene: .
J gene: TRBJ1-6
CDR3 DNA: TGTGCCAGCAGCTTAGCGGTCGACTATAATTCACCCCTCCACTTT
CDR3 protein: CASSLAVDYNSPLHF

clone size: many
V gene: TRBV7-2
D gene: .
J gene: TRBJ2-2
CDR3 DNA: TGTGCCAGCAGCGCCAACAGGGTAGACGGGGAGCTGTTTTTT
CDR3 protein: CASSANRVDGELFF

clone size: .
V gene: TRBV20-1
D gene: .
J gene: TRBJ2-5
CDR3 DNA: TGCAGTGCTAGTTTGGGGAGAAGAGTGGGGGAGACCCAGTACTTC
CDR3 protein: CSASLGRRVGETQYF

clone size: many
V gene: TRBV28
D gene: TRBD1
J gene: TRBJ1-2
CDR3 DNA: TGTGCCAGCAGTAACACTGACAGGGTACTGTCGTATGGCTACACCTTC
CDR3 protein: CASSNTDRVLSYGYTF

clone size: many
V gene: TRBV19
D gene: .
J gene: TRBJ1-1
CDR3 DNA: TGTGCCAGCGTACTAGACCCGCGAGAGAACACTGAAGCTTTCTTT
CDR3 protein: CASVLDPRENTEAFF

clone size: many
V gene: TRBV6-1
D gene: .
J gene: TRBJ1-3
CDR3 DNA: TGTGCCAGCACCGACGGGACCTCCTTGAACGGAAACACCATATATTTT
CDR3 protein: CASTDGTSLNGNTIYF

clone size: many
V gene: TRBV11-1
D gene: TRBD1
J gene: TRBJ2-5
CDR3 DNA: TGTGCCAGCAGCTCGTCCAGGGGGCGCCTTTTAGAGACCCAGTACTTC
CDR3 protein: CASSSSRGRLLETQYF

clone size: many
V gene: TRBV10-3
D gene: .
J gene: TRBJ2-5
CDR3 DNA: TGTGCCATCAGTGAACGGGTTGGTGAGACCCAGTACTTC
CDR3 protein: CAISERVGETQYF

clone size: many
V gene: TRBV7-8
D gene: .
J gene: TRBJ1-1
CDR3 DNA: TGTGCCAGCAGCAATGGGATGAACACTGAAGCTTTCTTT
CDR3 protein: CASSNGMNTEAFF